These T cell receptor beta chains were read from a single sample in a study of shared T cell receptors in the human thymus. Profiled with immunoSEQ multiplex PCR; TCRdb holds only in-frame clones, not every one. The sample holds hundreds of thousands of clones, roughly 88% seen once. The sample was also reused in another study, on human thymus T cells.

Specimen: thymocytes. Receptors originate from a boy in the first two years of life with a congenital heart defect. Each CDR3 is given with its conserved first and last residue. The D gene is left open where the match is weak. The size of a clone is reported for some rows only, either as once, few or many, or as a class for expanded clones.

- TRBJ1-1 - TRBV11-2 TGTGCCAGCAGCCAGACCTCGGGAGGGAGGAGAAATCGGGACACTGAAGCTTTCTTT CASSQTSGGRRNRDTEAFF
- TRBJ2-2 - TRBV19 TGTGCCAGTAGTATAGCAGTGAACACCGGGGAGCTGTTTTTT CASSIAVNTGELFF
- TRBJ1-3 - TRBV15 TGTGCCACCAGCAGAAACCTCGGACAGGGAAACACCATATATTTT CATSRNLGQGNTIYF
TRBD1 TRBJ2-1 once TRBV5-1 TGCGCCAGCAGCATACGACAGGGGGCGACCCGGGATGAGCAGTTCTTC CASSIRQGATRDEQFF
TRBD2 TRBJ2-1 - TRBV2 TGTGCCAGCAGGGGGGCTAGCGGGACCGATGAGCAGTTCTTC CASRGASGTDEQFF
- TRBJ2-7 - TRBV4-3 TGCGCCAGCAGCAAAGTGGGGGGCTACGAGCAGTACTTC CASSKVGGYEQYF
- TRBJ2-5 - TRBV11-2 TGTGCCAGCAGCTTAGATAGCGACCAAGAGACCCAGTACTTC CASSLDSDQETQYF
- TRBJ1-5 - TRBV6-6 TGTGCCAGCAGTTACCCGACCGACGGGAATCAGCCCCAGCATTTT CASSYPTDGNQPQHF
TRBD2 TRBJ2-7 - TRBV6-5 TGTGCCAGCAGTTCGGGGCGGGAGGGGGTCCCCTACGAGCAGTACTTC CASSSGREGVPYEQYF
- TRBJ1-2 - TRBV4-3 TGCGCCAGCAGCCAAGATATAACGGGAAAGGGTGGCTACACCTTC CASSQDITGKGGYTF
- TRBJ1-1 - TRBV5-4 TGTGCCAGCAGCTTGGCAGGGTGGCACGAAACTGAAGCTTTCTTT CASSLAGWHETEAFF
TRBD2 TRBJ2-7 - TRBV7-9 TGTGCCAGTAGACTAGCGGGAGGCTACGAGCAGTACTTC CASRLAGGYEQYF
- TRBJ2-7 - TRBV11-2 TGTGCCAGCAGCTTAGAGCCCCCCGACTTCTACGAGCAGTACTTC CASSLEPPDFYEQYF
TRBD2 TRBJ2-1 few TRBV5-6 TGTGCCAGCAGCTTACAACTAGCGGGAGGGGGCCTCTACAATGAGCAGTTCTTC CASSLQLAGGGLYNEQFF
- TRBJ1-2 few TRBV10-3 TGTGCCATCCAGACGGCGCGGAGGGGTTTGTATGGCTACACCTTC CAIQTARRGLYGYTF
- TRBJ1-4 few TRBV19 TGTGCCAGTGGCCCAGGGCCCCTGACACCACCTAGGGAAAAACTGTTTTTT CASGPGPLTPPREKLFF
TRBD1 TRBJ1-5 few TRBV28 TGTGCCAGCAATGCAGGGGGCTGCAATCAGCCCCAGCATTTT CASNAGGCNQPQHF
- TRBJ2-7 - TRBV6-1 TGTGCCAGCAGCCCACGACTCGGAGGGCTCTACGAGCAGTACTTC CASSPRLGGLYEQYF
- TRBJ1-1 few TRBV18 TGTGCCAGCTCACCTCTGACAGGTTTGACTGAAGCTTTCTTT CASSPLTGLTEAFF
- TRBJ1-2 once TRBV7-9 TGTGCCAGCAGCCCCCATCTGAGTAACTATGGCTACACCTTC CASSPHLSNYGYTF
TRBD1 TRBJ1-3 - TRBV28 TGTGCCAGCAGGCCGAGACAGGGAGAAAGCTCTGGAAACACCATATATTTT CASRPRQGESSGNTIYF
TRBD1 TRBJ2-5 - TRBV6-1 TGTGCCAACAGTCTGGTAGACAGGGGCGGCGAGACCCAGTACTTC CANSLVDRGGETQYF
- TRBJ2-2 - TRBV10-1 TGCGCCAGCTCCCGGCGGGCACCCAAGAACACCGGGGAGCTGTTTTTT CASSRRAPKNTGELFF
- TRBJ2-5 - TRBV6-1 TGTGCCAGCAGTGAAGCAGGGGCCCAGTACTTC CASSEAGAQYF
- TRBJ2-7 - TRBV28 TGTGCCAGCAGTTTCGTAGCTACGGGACTCCACTACGAGCAGTACTTC CASSFVATGLHYEQYF
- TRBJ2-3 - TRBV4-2 TGTGCCAGCAGCCAAGATCATCCAGATACGCAGTATTTT CASSQDHPDTQYF
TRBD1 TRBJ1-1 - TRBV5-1 TGCGCCAGCAGCTCCTTATACAGGGGGACTGAAGCTTTCTTT CASSSLYRGTEAFF
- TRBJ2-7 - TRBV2 TGTGCCAGCAGGGGGGATACAGGGAGTGCCTACGAGCAGTACTTC CASRGDTGSAYEQYF
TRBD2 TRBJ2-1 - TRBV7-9 TGTGCCAGCAGCTTAGGAGGGTCTAGCGGGAGTAGTGATGAGCAGTTCTTC CASSLGGSSGSSDEQFF
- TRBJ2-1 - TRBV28 TGTGCCAGCAGTCAAGAACCTATTACAACAGGGACTGAGCAGTTCTTC CASSQEPITTGTEQFF
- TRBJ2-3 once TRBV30 TGTGCCTGGAGTCCATCTGGAGGGGGGGAAACTGAAGGCGGCACAGATACGCAGTATTTT CAWSPSGGGETEGGTDTQYF
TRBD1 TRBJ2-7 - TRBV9 TGTGCCAGCAGCCCAGGGGTGAGGACAGGGTACCACGAGCAGTACTTC CASSPGVRTGYHEQYF
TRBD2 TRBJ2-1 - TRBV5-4 TGTGCCAGCAGCTTGGAGGGACTAGCGGGAGGGCGGAATGAGCAGTTCTTC CASSLEGLAGGRNEQFF